This T cell receptor (beta chain) was documented in a study of radiation and T cells in renal cell carcinoma. CDR3 length: 12 residues. Germline V lookup: CDR1 GTSNPN, CDR2 SVGIG (reference sequence). The V end lost 3 bases, the J end lost 8 bases, and 13 bases lay between the germline ends. The sample's time point: baseline pretreatment blood. Treatment noted: 15 Gy SBRT to primary tumor, nephrectomy 4 weeks later. The data were produced by immunoSEQ multiplex PCR, yet TCRdb's version contains in-frame clones alone and is incomplete. The sample has 150,000 or so clones, 88% seen once. The TCR sequence derives from a woman aged 70-85 years with renal cell carcinoma. The V gene is TRBV30, the J gene TRBJ1-2; D is perhaps TRBD1 (5 bases). This material consisted of blood, taken from a patient whose treatment included radiotherapy and nephrectomy. Here the CDR3 DNA reads TGTGCCTGGAGCCTGACAGACGGCGGCTACACCTTC. It specifies CAWSLTDGGYTF.